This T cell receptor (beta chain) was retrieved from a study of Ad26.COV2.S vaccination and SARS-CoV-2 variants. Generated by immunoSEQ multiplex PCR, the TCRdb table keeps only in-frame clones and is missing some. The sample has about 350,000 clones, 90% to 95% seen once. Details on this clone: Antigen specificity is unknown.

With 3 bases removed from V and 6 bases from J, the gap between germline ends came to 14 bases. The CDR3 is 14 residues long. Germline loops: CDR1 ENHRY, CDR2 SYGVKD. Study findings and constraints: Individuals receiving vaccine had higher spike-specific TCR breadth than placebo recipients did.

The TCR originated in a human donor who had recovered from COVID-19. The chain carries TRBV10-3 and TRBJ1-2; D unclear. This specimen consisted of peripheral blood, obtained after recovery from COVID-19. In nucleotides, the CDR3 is TGTGCCATCAGTGATGGCGGGGTTCCAGATGGCTACACCTTC. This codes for CAISDGGVPDGYTF.